The 16 T cell receptor beta chains listed next were all sequenced from one sample in a study of T cells expressing NK-cell markers (dated by TCRdb to about 2020). The receptor library was made with 5' RACE. Sequencing instrument: Illumina HiSeq 2000. TCRdb reprocessed the reads and assigns one entry to each CDR3 protein sequence, leaving out DNA. The table for this sample records about 260,000 distinct CDR3 sequences. The ten largest clonotypes hold around 0.4% of the sample. Sequencing used blood T cells: a sorted CD56 or NKG2C T cell subset, CD4+ or CD8+ T cells, or bulk PBMC T cells (not recorded which). The receptors here all came from a man aged 18 to 29 in good health. Donor details come from another sample of the same person, matched by shared clones.

The chain couples TRBV18 to TRBJ2-2. CDR3 length: 15 residues. Germline assignment: CDR1 KGHSH and CDR2 LQKENI. CDR3 sequence: CASSPRDFSTGELFF.

This chain uses TRBV5-1 with TRBJ2-5; TCRdb's D call, TRBD1, is unchecked because there is no DNA. Germline CDR1 and CDR2: SGHRS and YFSETQ. CDR3 length equals 15 residues. The CDR3 region is CASSLMGRSAETQYF.

V gene TRBV5-1 combines with J gene TRBJ2-3; TCRdb selects TRBD2, and the lack of DNA leaves this call unchecked. Germline V gives CDR1 SGHRS, CDR2 YFSETQ. This CDR3 is built from 14 residues. Here the CDR3 reads CASSLQGRADTQYF.

This sequence joins TRBV3-1 and TRBJ2-1. Germline V gives CDR1 LGHDT, CDR2 YNNKEL (reference sequence). The CDR3 loop spans 15 amino acids. CDR3 amino acids: CASSQAIGRYNEQFF.

The chain combines TRBV9 with TRBJ1-1; TCRdb's D call of TRBD1 is untestable without DNA. The CDR3 is made up of 12 amino acids. Germline CDR1 is SGDLS and CDR2 is YYNGEE. The CDR3 protein is CASSGGDTEAFF.

The chain has TRBV12-3 or TRBV12-4 and TRBJ1-5; with no DNA, the TCRdb D assignment of TRBD1 cannot be verified. The CDR3 is made up of 18 amino acids. Here the CDR3 reads CASSFNLGGQVSNQPQHF.

This chain joins TRBV6-4 and TRBJ2-1; TCRdb's D call of TRBD2 is untestable without DNA. CDR1 and CDR2 from the germline V gene are MRHNA and SNTAGT. The CDR3 is 18 amino acids. The CDR3 protein is CASSPGTSGGGRNNEQFF.

The V and J genes are TRBV7-7 and TRBJ2-2; the D call from TCRdb, TRBD1, cannot be confirmed without DNA. The CDR3 runs to 16 residues. Germline V gene sequence: CDR1 SSHAT, CDR2 FNYEAQ (reference sequence). CDR3 sequence: CASSLEQGPNTGELFF.

The rearrangement uses TRBV7-2 and TRBJ2-1; the TCRdb call, TRBD1, lacks DNA for checking. The length of the CDR3 is 16 residues. Germline assignment: CDR1 SGHTA and CDR2 FQGNSA. CDR3 region: CASSLRTGLVLNEQFF. The full variable domain, rest sourced from reference TRBV7-2 and TRBJ2-1, is GAGVSQSPSNKVTEKGKDVELRCDPISGHTALYWYRQSLGQGLEFLIYFQGNSAPDKSGLPSDRFSAERTGGSVSTLTIQRTQQEDSAVYLCASSLRTGLVLNEQFFGPGTRLTVL.

The chain combines TRBV14 with TRBJ2-7; TCRdb's D gene call, TRBD1, goes unchecked for lack of DNA. Germline-derived CDR1 and CDR2 are SGHDN and FVKESK. This CDR3 region has 15 residues. CDR3: CASSRSGQGVYEQYF.

This chain uses TRBV7-2 with TRBJ2-2; TCRdb names TRBD2, which stays unverified in the absence of DNA. Germline V gene data show CDR1 as SGHTA and CDR2 as FQGNSA. The CDR3 loop spans 15 amino acids. The CDR3 reads CASSLSREFIGELFF.

The chain recombines TRBV28 with TRBJ2-3; the TCRdb D gene call, TRBD1, has no DNA to confirm it. The CDR3 consists of 16 residues. Germline CDR1 reads MDHEN; CDR2 reads SYDVKM. Here the CDR3 reads CASSLDGQFSGDTQYF.

This chain connects TRBV6-4 to TRBJ2-1; absent DNA, TCRdb's TRBD2 call cannot be checked. CDR1 and CDR2 from the germline V gene are MRHNA and SNTAGT. The CDR3 sequence is 16 residues long. This CDR3 reads CASSDPSGRAKSEQFF.

This sequence joins TRBV3-1 and TRBJ2-2; checking the TCRdb D call of TRBD2 is not possible without DNA. CDR1 LGHDT and CDR2 YNNKEL come from the germline V gene (reference sequence). The length of the CDR3 is 14 residues. The CDR3: CASSLGTSGGELFF.

V and J are TRBV7-2 and TRBJ2-1. Germline V gene sequence: CDR1 SGHTA, CDR2 FQGNSA. The CDR3 is 13 amino acids. The CDR3 reads CASSSAVSNEQFF.

The rearrangement joins TRBV15 to TRBJ2-7; absent DNA, TCRdb's TRBD2 call cannot be checked. The length of the CDR3 is 13 residues. Germline CDR1 reads LNHNV; CDR2 reads YYDKDF (reference sequence). The CDR3 region is CATSGGKEYEQYF.